The clone carrying this T cell receptor (beta chain) has only a few counts. This sample was taken from a study of blood T cell repertoires in COVID-19. Study as a whole: PBMCs, B-cell-depleted T cells, or T cells provided the cDNA or gDNA that made up the material.

The CDR3 is 13 residues long. Trimming stripped 4 bases from V and 8 bases from J, with 15 bases between. The V gene's germline CDR1 is SGDLS and CDR2 YYNGEE. Method: immunoSEQ multiplex PCR; TCRdb's copy keeps in-frame clones and lacks some. The data contain 35,000 to 45,000 clones, 86% of them singletons. The chain uses TRBV9 and TRBJ1-2; D is undetermined. This sequence was found in a man between 70 and 80 years old with acute or convalescent COVID-19. Material: peripheral blood. The CDR3 region is CASSPLGLEGYTF. The CDR3 nucleotides read TGTGCCAGCAGCCCACTTGGATTGGAGGGCTACACCTTC.